The source of this T cell receptor (beta chain) is a study of T cell repertoires in cytomegalovirus infection. From the reads, TCRdb called clonotypes with MiXCR, one entry per CDR3 protein. The sample contains fewer than 350,000 distinct CDR3 sequences, 15% to 20% of which appear only once. The CDR3 extends over 14 amino acids. Trimming pared 2 bases from V and 4 bases from J, leaving 11 bases between. The clonotype comes from a human donor in good health (CMV status not recorded). Some clones in this sample may be carry-over from other donors' samples. V and J are TRBV12-3 or TRBV12-4 and TRBJ1-1, with D hard to call. Material for sequencing was PBMCs. This CDR3 reads CASSLRRDGTEAFF. DNA for the CDR3: TGTGCCAGCAGTTTAAGGAGGGATGGCACTGAAGCTTTCTTT.